This T cell receptor beta chain was sequenced in a study of blood T cell repertoires in COVID-19. Study-wide background: From the United States, Italy and Spain came samples of acute and convalescent COVID-19. PBMCs, B-cell-depleted T cells, or T cells provided the cDNA or gDNA that made up the material.

Per germline, CDR1 SGHTA and CDR2 FQGNSA. Trimming at V came to 5 bases and at J to 3 bases, leaving 10 bases not matched to a gene. The CDR3 is 15 amino acids. Study processing details: Cell counts per sample came from amplifying reference gene primers. The protocol was immunoSEQ multiplex PCR, while the TCRdb copy is restricted to in-frame clones and leaves out a portion. Clonal size and the V and J genes are those of that table, whereas D and trimming came from the DNA. Seen here are some 160,000 clones, 80% to 90% observed once, and the top ten hold under 3.5%. Sequenced sample: peripheral blood. The source is a woman aged 55-69 years with active COVID-19. This sequence joins TRBV7-2 and TRBJ2-7, with TRBD1 identical over 7 bases. This CDR3 reads CASSPQGVPYYEQYF. The CDR3 nucleotides are TGTGCCAGCAGCCCGCAGGGGGTCCCCTACTACGAGCAGTACTTC.